The 8 T cell receptor beta chains given below trace back to one sample, sequenced in a study of CD8 T cells in ankylosing spondylitis. MiXCR was run by TCRdb on the 5' RACE reads, yielding one entry per CDR3 protein. The sample yields 150,000 to 200,000 distinct CDR3 sequences, roughly 18% seen once. The sequenced sample consisted of blood, either unsorted or a sorted T cell fraction (not recorded which). The receptors stem from a male donor under 30 with ankylosing spondylitis or in good health (not recorded which).

This clonotype was picked up many times. V gene TRBV12-3 or TRBV12-4 combines with J gene TRBJ2-3, with D maybe TRBD2 (5 bases). The CDR3 is 13 amino acids. V gave up 8 bases and J gave up 5 bases, with 14 bases separating them. The CDR3 coding sequence is TGTGCCAGCTCCCCCCCACGGGAAGATACGCAGTATTTT. Amino acids: CASSPPREDTQYF.

This clonotype occurred many times. This chain uses TRBV7-9 with TRBJ2-1, with 13 positions matching TRBD2. With 1 base clipped from V and 6 bases from J, the junction kept 6 bases outside the gene matches. Germline CDR1 is SEHNR and CDR2 is FQNEAQ (reference sequence). The CDR3 runs 17 residues. The CDR3 nucleotides read TGTGCCAGCAGCTTAGGGGCCACTAGCGGGAGGGCCAATGAGCAGTTCTTC. Residues: CASSLGATSGRANEQFF.

CDR3 coding DNA: TGCAGCGTTGAAGACGCTATGCTGCCTGGTCTAACTAACTATGGCTACACCTTC. It is translated as CSVEDAMLPGLTNYGYTF. The chain uses TRBV29-1 and TRBJ1-2, with no clear D. V was trimmed by 0 bases and J by 0 bases, leaving 20 bases between them. CDR3 size: 18 residues. CDR1 SQVTM and CDR2 ANQGSEA come from the germline V gene.

This clonotype was detected many times. This chain connects TRBV16 to TRBJ2-7; D may match TRBD1 or TRBD2 (6 bases each). CDR1 and CDR2 (germline): KGHSY, FQNENV. The CDR3 totals 16 residues. Trimming shortened V by 0 bases and J by 3 bases, and 15 bases separated the two germline ends. In DNA form, the CDR3 reads TGTGCCAGCAGCCAATCAGGGGGGAACCCAAGCTACGAGCAGTACTTC. This codes for CASSQSGGNPSYEQYF.

The chain recombines TRBV6-1 with TRBJ1-2, with D uncertain. In germline, CDR1 is MNHNS, CDR2 SASEGT. V lost 1 base and J 4 bases, leaving 13 bases between the germline ends. CDR3 length: 15 residues. CDR3 sequence: CASSEGPNPFYGYTF. CDR3 sequence (DNA): TGTGCCAGCAGTGAAGGCCCAAATCCCTTCTATGGCTACACCTTC.

This clonotype was seen at least ten times. V is TRBV30 and J is TRBJ1-5, with 9 bases lining up with TRBD1. Losses at the gene ends were 0 bases for V and 6 bases for J; bases not matched to a gene: 3. Germline-derived CDR1 and CDR2 are GTSNPN and SVGIG (reference sequence). The CDR3 spans 14 residues. This CDR3 reads CAWSVTGGGQPQHF. Here the CDR3 DNA reads TGTGCCTGGAGTGTTACAGGGGGCGGTCAGCCCCAGCATTTT.

This chain links TRBV12-3 or TRBV12-4 with TRBJ2-1; 12 nucleotides match TRBD2. V shed 6 bases and J 1 base; nucleotides not matched to a gene: 4. There are 16 residues in the CDR3. This chain's CDR3 is CASSPTSGRSYNEQFF. Here the CDR3 DNA reads TGTGCCAGCAGCCCCACTAGCGGGAGGTCCTACAATGAGCAGTTCTTC.

The table lists this clonotype with a few counts. This CDR3 is CASSEPGQGDNEQFF. CDR3 DNA: TGTGCCAGTAGCGAACCGGGACAGGGGGACAATGAGCAGTTCTTC. This sequence joins TRBV19 and TRBJ2-1, with 11 bases aligning to TRBD1. Per germline, CDR1 LNHDA and CDR2 SQIVND (reference sequence). The CDR3 has 15 residues. The trim removed 6 bases at V and 5 bases at J, leaving 6 bases unmatched. Variable domain in full (rest from reference TRBV19 and TRBJ2-1): DGGITQSPKYLFRKEGQNVTLSCEQNLNHDAMYWYRQDPGQGLRLIYYSQIVNDFQKGDIAEGYSVSREKKESFPLTVTSAQKNPTAFYLCASSEPGQGDNEQFFGPGTRLTVL.